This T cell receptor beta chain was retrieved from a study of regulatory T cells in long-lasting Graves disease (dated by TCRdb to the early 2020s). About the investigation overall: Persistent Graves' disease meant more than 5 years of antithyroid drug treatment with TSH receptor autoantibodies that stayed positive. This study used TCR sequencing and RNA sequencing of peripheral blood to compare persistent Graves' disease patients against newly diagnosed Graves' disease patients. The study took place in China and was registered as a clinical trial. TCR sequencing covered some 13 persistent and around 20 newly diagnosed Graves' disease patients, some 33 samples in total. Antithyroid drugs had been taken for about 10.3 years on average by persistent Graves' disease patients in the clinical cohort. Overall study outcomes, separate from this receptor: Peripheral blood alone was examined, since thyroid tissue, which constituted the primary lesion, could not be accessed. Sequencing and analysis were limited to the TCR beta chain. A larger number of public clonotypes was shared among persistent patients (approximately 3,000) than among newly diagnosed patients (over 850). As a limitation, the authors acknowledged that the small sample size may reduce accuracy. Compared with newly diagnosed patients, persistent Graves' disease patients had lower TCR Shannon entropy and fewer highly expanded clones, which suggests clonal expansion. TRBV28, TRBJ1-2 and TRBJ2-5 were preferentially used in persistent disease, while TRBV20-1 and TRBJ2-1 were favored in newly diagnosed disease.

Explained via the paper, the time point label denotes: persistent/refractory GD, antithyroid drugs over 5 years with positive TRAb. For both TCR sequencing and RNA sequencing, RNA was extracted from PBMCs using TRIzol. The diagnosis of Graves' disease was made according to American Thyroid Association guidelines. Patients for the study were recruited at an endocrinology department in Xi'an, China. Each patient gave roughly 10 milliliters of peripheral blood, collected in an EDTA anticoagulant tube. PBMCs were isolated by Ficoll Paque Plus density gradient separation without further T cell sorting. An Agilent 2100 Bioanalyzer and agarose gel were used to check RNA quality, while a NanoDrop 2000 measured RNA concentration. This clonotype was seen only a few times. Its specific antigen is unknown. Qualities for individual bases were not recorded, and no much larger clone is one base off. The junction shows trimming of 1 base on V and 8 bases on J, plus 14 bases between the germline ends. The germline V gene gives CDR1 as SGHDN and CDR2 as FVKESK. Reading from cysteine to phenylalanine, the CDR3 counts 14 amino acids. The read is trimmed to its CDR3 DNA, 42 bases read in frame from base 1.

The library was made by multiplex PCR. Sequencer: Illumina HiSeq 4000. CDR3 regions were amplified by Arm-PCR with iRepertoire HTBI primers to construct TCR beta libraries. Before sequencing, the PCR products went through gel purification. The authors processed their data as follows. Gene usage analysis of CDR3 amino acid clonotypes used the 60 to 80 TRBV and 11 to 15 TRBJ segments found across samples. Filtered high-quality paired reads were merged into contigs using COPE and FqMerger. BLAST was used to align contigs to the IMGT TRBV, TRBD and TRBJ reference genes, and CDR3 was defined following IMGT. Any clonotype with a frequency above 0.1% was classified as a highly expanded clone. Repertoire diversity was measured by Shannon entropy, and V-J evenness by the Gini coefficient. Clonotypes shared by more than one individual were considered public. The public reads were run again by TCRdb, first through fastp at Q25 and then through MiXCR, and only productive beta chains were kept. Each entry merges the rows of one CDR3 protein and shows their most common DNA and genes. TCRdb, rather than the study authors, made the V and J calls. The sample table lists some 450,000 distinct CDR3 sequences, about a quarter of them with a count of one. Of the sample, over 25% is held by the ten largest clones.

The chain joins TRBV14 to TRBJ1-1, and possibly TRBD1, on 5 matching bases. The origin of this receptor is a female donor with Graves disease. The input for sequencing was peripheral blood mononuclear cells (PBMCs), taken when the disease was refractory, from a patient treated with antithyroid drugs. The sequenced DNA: TGTGCCAGCAGCCAAGCTGGCAGGGCCTCCGAAGCTTTCTTT. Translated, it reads CASSQAGRASEAFF.